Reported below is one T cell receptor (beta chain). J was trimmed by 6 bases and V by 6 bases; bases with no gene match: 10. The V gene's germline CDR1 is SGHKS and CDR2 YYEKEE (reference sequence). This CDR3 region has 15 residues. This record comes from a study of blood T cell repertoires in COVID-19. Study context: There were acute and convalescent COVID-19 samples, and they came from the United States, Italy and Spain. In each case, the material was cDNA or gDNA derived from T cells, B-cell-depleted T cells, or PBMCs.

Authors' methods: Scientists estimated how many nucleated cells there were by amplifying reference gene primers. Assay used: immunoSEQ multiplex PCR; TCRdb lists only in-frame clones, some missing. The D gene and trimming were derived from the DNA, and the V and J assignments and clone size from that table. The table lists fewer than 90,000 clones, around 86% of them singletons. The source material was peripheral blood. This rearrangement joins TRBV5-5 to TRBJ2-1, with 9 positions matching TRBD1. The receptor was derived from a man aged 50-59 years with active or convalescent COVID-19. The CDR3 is CASNVLSTGGNEQFF. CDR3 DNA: TGTGCCAGCAACGTCTTATCGACAGGGGGCAATGAGCAGTTCTTC.